This is a list of T cell receptor beta chains from one sample in a study of CD4 T cell repertoires in COVID-19. Generated by immunoSEQ multiplex PCR, the TCRdb table keeps only in-frame clones and is missing some. The sample has about 75,000 clones, approximately 83% seen once; the top ten hold around 0.59%. Sequencing was performed on CD4+ T cells from peripheral blood, taken after recovery from COVID-19. The receptor set was obtained from a human donor who had COVID-19. Each CDR3 is given with its conserved first and last residue. A D gene is named only where the DNA matches it firmly. Clone size, where shown, is once, few, many, or a class for clones that have expanded.

cdr3_aa	cdr3_nt	v_call	d_call	clone_size	j_call
CASSVGTVSYEQYF	TGTGCCAGCAGCGTTGGGACAGTCTCCTACGAGCAGTACTTC	TRBV21-1	.	.	TRBJ2-7
CASSLGRREVMNTEAFF	TGTGCCAGCAGTTTGGGACGGAGAGAGGTGATGAACACTGAAGCTTTCTTT	TRBV28	.	.	TRBJ1-1
CASSAGGRSSYEQYF	TGTGCCAGCAGCGCCGGGGGGAGGAGCTCCTACGAGCAGTACTTC	TRBV5-4	TRBD2	.	TRBJ2-7
CASSETSASTKNIQYF	TGCGCCAGCAGCGAGACTAGCGCAAGCACCAAAAACATTCAGTACTTC	TRBV5-1	TRBD2	.	TRBJ2-4
CASSLNSGTNTGELFF	TGTGCCAGCAGCTTAAACAGCGGGACCAACACCGGGGAGCTGTTTTTT	TRBV7-9	TRBD2	.	TRBJ2-2
CASRDRGQTIEQFF	TGTGCCAGTAGAGACAGGGGGCAGACGATTGAGCAGTTCTTC	TRBV19	TRBD1	.	TRBJ2-1
CASSLAGGSGANVLTF	TGTGCCAGCAGTCTTGCCGGGGGCTCTGGGGCCAACGTCCTGACTTTC	TRBV25-1	.	.	TRBJ2-6
CASSLDNNYGYTF	TGTGCCAGCAGCTTAGACAATAACTATGGCTACACCTTC	TRBV5-6	.	once	TRBJ1-2
CASSFGRRETQYF	TGTGCCAGCAGCTTTGGAAGGAGGGAGACCCAGTACTTC	TRBV5-5	.	.	TRBJ2-5
CASSWGWDPSGTDTQYF	TGCGCCAGCAGCTGGGGTTGGGACCCCTCGGGCACAGATACGCAGTATTTT	TRBV5-1	.	.	TRBJ2-3
CASRSTDLSRYGYTF	TGTGCCAGCAGATCCACGGACCTTTCAAGATATGGCTACACCTTC	TRBV6-5	.	.	TRBJ1-2
CASSLTTNNEQFF	TGTGCCAGCAGCTTGACTACGAACAATGAGCAGTTCTTC	TRBV11-2	.	.	TRBJ2-1
CASSPGQGGSPLHF	TGTGCCAGCTCACCGGGACAGGGCGGATCACCCCTCCACTTT	TRBV18	TRBD1	.	TRBJ1-6
CASSLDMIEEDTQYF	TGTGCCAGCAGCTTAGATATGATCGAGGAAGATACGCAGTATTTT	TRBV7-9	.	.	TRBJ2-3
CASRAFSGYNEQFF	TGTGCCAGCAGGGCTTTTAGCGGGTACAATGAGCAGTTCTTC	TRBV3-1/TRBV3-2	TRBD2	.	TRBJ2-1
CASSPTGGAYEQYF	TGTGCCAGCAGCCCTACAGGGGGCGCCTACGAGCAGTACTTC	TRBV7-2	TRBD1	.	TRBJ2-7